The 32 T cell receptor beta chains below come from one sample, sequenced in a study of shared T cell receptors in the human thymus. Only in-frame clones appear in the TCRdb table, and some are missing; sequencing was by immunoSEQ multiplex PCR. Here the sample spans about 400,000 clones, roughly 94% being singletons. Specimen: thymocytes. The receptors shown here come from a human donor.

The chain employs TRBV14 and TRBJ2-1; TRBD2 matches 9 bases. The junction had 7 bases not matched to a gene; V was cut back by 6 bases and J by 10 bases. The CDR3 sequence is 13 residues long. CDR1 and CDR2 (germline): SGHDN, FVKESK. The CDR3 here is CASREGREGEQFF. CDR3 bases: TGTGCCAGCAGAGAAGGGCGGGAGGGGGAGCAGTTCTTC.

V usage is TRBV27 and J usage is TRBJ2-1; D is perhaps TRBD1 or TRBD2 (6 bases each). CDR3 length: 14 residues. Germline V gene lookup returns CDR1 MNHEY and CDR2 SMNVEV (reference sequence). With 10 bases removed from V and 8 bases from J, the gap between germline ends came to 21 bases. In DNA, the CDR3 is TGTGCCATCCGCCGGGACTTAGGGGGTGATGAGCAGTTCTTC. This encodes CAIRRDLGGDEQFF.

The rearrangement links TRBV2 to TRBJ1-2; D possibly corresponds to TRBD1 (5 bases). Germline CDR1 is SNHLY and CDR2 is FYNNEI. V was pared by 1 base and J by 0 bases, with 15 bases between. The CDR3 has 17 residues. The CDR3 reads CASSEVGHLISNYGYTF. As DNA, the CDR3 is TGTGCCAGCAGTGAAGTAGGACACCTCATTTCTAACTATGGCTACACCTTC.

The V call is TRBV27, the J call TRBJ2-1, with TRBD1 matching 8 bases. Germline-derived CDR1 and CDR2 are MNHEY and SMNVEV (reference sequence). This CDR3 is built from 17 residues. Trimming removed 5 bases from V and 4 bases from J; junction bases left unmatched: 13. The CDR3 DNA reads as TGTGCCAGCAGTACAAGAAGACAGGGGAAGTCATACAATGAGCAGTTCTTC. It encodes CASSTRRQGKSYNEQFF.

The V gene is TRBV28, the J gene TRBJ2-5, with 7 bases identical to TRBD1. The CDR3 loop spans 15 amino acids. V gave up 3 bases and J gave up 4 bases; unmatched junction bases: 8. The V gene's germline CDR1 is MDHEN and CDR2 SYDVKM. CDR3 loop: CASSFRGGERETQYF. CDR3 in DNA: TGTGCCAGCAGTTTCAGAGGGGGCGAGAGAGAGACCCAGTACTTC.

This rearrangement joins TRBV1 to TRBJ1-1. TRBV1 is a documented pseudogene. This CDR3 comprises 18 residues. The CDR3 loop is CTSSPYSGTHWGNTEAFF. CDR3 nucleotides: TGCACCAGCAGCCCCTACAGCGGGACTCACTGGGGGAACACTGAAGCTTTCTTT.

The V and J genes are TRBV5-1 and TRBJ2-7; 8 bases match TRBD2. Germline V lookup: CDR1 SGHRS, CDR2 YFSETQ. This CDR3 comprises 17 residues. The V and J ends lost 1 base and 5 bases, in that order; junction bases with no gene match: 14. In DNA form, the CDR3 reads TGCGCCAGCAGCTTGCAGGAGCGGGGGCCCGAGGAGGACGAGCAGTACTTC. Translated: CASSLQERGPEEDEQYF. Variable domain in full (rest from reference TRBV5-1 and TRBJ2-7): KAGVTQTPRYLIKTRGQQVTLSCSPISGHRSVSWYQQTPGQGLQFLFEYFSETQRNKGNFPGRFSGRQFSNSRSEMNVSTLELGDSALYLCASSLQERGPEEDEQYFGPGTRLTVT.

The chain recombines TRBV27 with TRBJ2-1, with D perhaps TRBD1 (5 bases). Trimming cost V 3 bases and J 14 bases, with 11 bases left between them. The CDR3 covers 11 residues. From germline, CDR1 is MNHEY and CDR2 SMNVEV (reference sequence). The CDR3 spells CASSFRTIEFF. DNA of the CDR3: TGTGCCAGCAGTTTCCGGACAATAGAGTTCTTC.

The V call is TRBV6-1, the J call TRBJ2-5, with unresolved D. V lost 7 bases, J lost 2 bases, and 8 bases lay in between. The CDR3 runs to 12 residues. CDR1 is MNHNS, CDR2 SASEGT, per germline. The CDR3 sequence is CASTIRQETQYF. CDR3 in DNA: TGTGCCAGCACTATACGGCAAGAGACCCAGTACTTC.

This chain links TRBV7-4 with TRBJ2-3, with D possibly matching TRBD2 (5 bases). V lost 2 bases and J lost 2, with 8 bases in between. Germline CDR1 SGHVT, CDR2 SQSDAQ. The length of the CDR3 is 14 residues. CDR3 in amino acids: CASSLKRYTDTQYF. The CDR3 DNA is TGTGCCAGCAGCTTAAAGCGGTACACAGATACGCAGTATTTT.

The chain couples TRBV13 to TRBJ1-4; D may be TRBD1 (5 bases). Germline lookup yields CDR1 PRHDT and CDR2 FYEKMQ (reference sequence). This CDR3 is 16 amino acids long. Trimming took off 5 bases at V and 0 bases at J, with 13 bases between the two ends. CDR3 loop: CASSEGTAATNEKLFF. In DNA form, the CDR3 reads TGTGCCAGCAGCGAGGGGACGGCTGCAACTAATGAAAAACTGTTTTTT.

The rearrangement uses TRBV15 and TRBJ2-1; possible D gene TRBD2, 7 bases. Germline values: CDR1 LNHNV, CDR2 YYDKDF (reference sequence). This CDR3 spans 20 amino acids. V was pared by 0 bases and J by 6 bases, with 27 bases between. The CDR3 protein is CATSRDLSLAFGGGRNEQFF. CDR3 DNA sequence: TGTGCCACCAGCAGAGATCTAAGTCTAGCCTTTGGGGGGGGCCGCAATGAGCAGTTCTTC.

The chain combines TRBV9 with TRBJ2-5; unclear D gene. V was shortened by 5 bases and J by 5 bases, with 13 bases between the two germline ends. Per germline, CDR1 SGDLS and CDR2 YYNGEE. CDR3 length: 13 amino acids. This CDR3 reads CASSARGQETQYF. CDR3 DNA sequence: TGTGCCAGCAGTGCCCGAGGCCAGGAGACCCAGTACTTC. The variable domain in full, with the rest retrieved from reference TRBV9 and TRBJ2-5, is DSGVTQTPKHLITATGQRVTLRCSPRSGDLSVYWYQQSLDQGLQFLIQYYNGEERAKGNILERFSAQQFPDLHSELNLSSLELGDSALYFCASSARGQETQYFGPGTRLLVL.

This sequence joins TRBV19 and TRBJ1-2; D may be TRBD1 (5 bases). Germline V gene lookup returns CDR1 LNHDA and CDR2 SQIVND (reference sequence). V lost 4 bases to trimming and J lost 3 bases, with 9 bases between them. This CDR3 is 13 amino acids long. CDR3 in amino acids: CASSKGHHYGYTF. In DNA form, the CDR3 reads TGTGCCAGTAGTAAAGGACACCACTATGGCTACACCTTC.

This clone was recorded only once. The chain employs TRBV7-2 and TRBJ2-1; D may be TRBD2 (5 bases). CDR3 length: 13 amino acids. V was cut by 4 bases and J by 10 bases, with 14 bases left in between. The germline V gene has CDR1 SGHTA and CDR2 FQGNSA. CDR3 amino acids: CASSYPPTGEQFF. The CDR3 DNA is TGTGCCAGCAGCTACCCCCCGACGGGAGAGCAGTTCTTC. Looking up the rest from reference TRBV7-2 and TRBJ2-1 gives the full variable domain: GAGVSQSPSNKVTEKGKDVELRCDPISGHTALYWYRQSLGQGLEFLIYFQGNSAPDKSGLPSDRFSAERTGGSVSTLTIQRTQQEDSAVYLCASSYPPTGEQFFGPGTRLTVL.

This chain links TRBV15 with TRBJ2-1, with D hard to call. This CDR3 region has 14 residues. Per the germline V gene, CDR1 is LNHNV and CDR2 is YYDKDF (reference sequence). V was cut by 8 bases and J by 6 bases, with 17 bases left in between. As DNA, the CDR3 is TGTGCCACCTCAAGGCGGACGGAGTTCAATGAGCAGTTCTTC. It translates to CATSRRTEFNEQFF.

The chain joins TRBV11-2 to TRBJ1-3; no definite D call. The CDR3 covers 17 residues. V was pared by 5 bases and J by 4 bases, with 21 bases between. Germline CDR1 SGHAT, CDR2 FQNNGV. CDR3 loop: CASSVAEILNRGNTIYF. The CDR3 DNA is TGTGCCAGCAGCGTAGCGGAGATTTTAAACCGAGGAAACACCATATATTTT.

The chain employs TRBV27 and TRBJ2-1; 11 bases agree with TRBD2. This CDR3 is built from 17 residues. The trim removed 7 bases at V and 0 bases at J, leaving 8 bases unmatched. In germline, CDR1 is MNHEY, CDR2 SMNVEV (reference sequence). Here the CDR3 reads CASTGTSGGSSYNEQFF. CDR3 nucleotides: TGTGCCAGCACTGGGACTAGCGGAGGGAGCTCCTACAATGAGCAGTTCTTC.

The V call is TRBV28, the J call TRBJ1-4; TRBD1 agrees at 10 bases. The CDR3 spans 17 residues. Germline V gene sequence: CDR1 MDHEN, CDR2 SYDVKM. Germline trimming cut 4 bases from V and 5 bases from J; bases unmatched to any gene: 10. This CDR3 is CASSYQPTTGGNEKLFF. The CDR3 bases are TGTGCCAGCAGTTACCAACCTACGACAGGGGGCAATGAAAAACTGTTTTTT.

The chain joins TRBV7-6 to TRBJ1-4; TRBD1 might be the D (5 bases). The CDR3 consists of 17 residues. Germline V gives CDR1 SGHVS, CDR2 FNYEAQ. The V gene lost 3 bases and the J gene lost 7 bases, with 21 bases spanning the gap. The CDR3 DNA reads TGTGCCAGCAGCTTCAGCGGGGCTCGAGTTACCCGTGAAAAACTGTTTTTT. Translating gives CASSFSGARVTREKLFF.

The J gene is TRBJ2-1, the V gene TRBV7-6; 7 bases agree with TRBD2. Germline V gives CDR1 SGHVS, CDR2 FNYEAQ. This CDR3 contains 14 residues. Trimming removed 10 bases from V and 6 bases from J; junction bases left unmatched: 12. The DNA of the CDR3 is TGTGCCAACTTGAGGCTAGCGGTTTTCAATGAGCAGTTCTTC. This codes for CANLRLAVFNEQFF.

Regarding this clone: A read error may account for a junction end that differs from germline. The genes are TRBV5-6 and TRBJ1-5; 8 bases are a match to TRBD1. Germline V gene sequence: CDR1 SGHDT, CDR2 YYEEEE. This CDR3 spans 16 amino acids. The CDR3, as DNA: TGTACCAGCAGCTCAAAGACAGGGGCTAGCAATCAGCCCCAGCATTTT. Its protein product is CTSSSKTGASNQPQHF.

This rearrangement joins TRBV5-8 to TRBJ2-7; a weak D match, TRBD1 (5 bases). V was clipped by 3 bases and J by 6 bases, with 16 bases between them. The CDR3 has 14 amino acids. In germline, CDR1 is SGHTS, CDR2 YDEGEE. The CDR3 spells CASSWGPPGPEQYF. The CDR3 DNA follows: TGTGCCAGCAGCTGGGGCCCTCCGGGCCCCGAGCAGTACTTC. Together with reference TRBV5-8 and TRBJ2-7, the CDR3 gives the full variable domain: EAGVTQSPTHLIKTRGQQATLRCSPISGHTSVYWYQQALGLGLQFLLWYDEGEERNRGNFPPRFSGRQFPNYSSELNVNALELEDSALYLCASSWGPPGPEQYFGPGTRLTVT.

CDR3 nucleotides: TGTGCCAGCAGCAAAGGTGGCAGTTTCTCCTACGAGCAGTACTTC. Its protein product is CASSKGGSFSYEQYF. The chain employs TRBV21-1 and TRBJ2-7; TRBD1, the table's D call, lacks a check against the DNA. TRBV21-1 is designated a pseudogene. The CDR3 runs to 15 residues.

Of note for this clone: The junction departs from the called germline gene at one end, perhaps through a read error. This CDR3 reads CASSLGQLPGDDTQYF. The CDR3 DNA reads as TGTGCTAGCAGCTTAGGTCAGCTCCCGGGGGATGATACGCAGTATTTT. The rearrangement joins TRBV7-7 to TRBJ2-3; possibly TRBD2 for D (6 bases). In germline, CDR1 is SSHAT, CDR2 FNYEAQ (reference sequence). This CDR3 comprises 16 residues.

The chain recombines TRBV13 with TRBJ2-7; TRBD2 might be the D (6 bases). The ends were cut back, 3 bases at V and 5 bases at J, with 14 bases in the middle. This CDR3 is 14 amino acids long. CDR1 and CDR2 (germline): PRHDT, FYEKMQ (reference sequence). CDR3 region: CASSFGGKIHEQYF. The DNA of the CDR3 is TGTGCCAGCAGCTTTGGCGGGAAAATCCACGAGCAGTACTTC.

The chain recombines TRBV15 with TRBJ2-1; D not resolved. The germline V gene has CDR1 LNHNV and CDR2 YYDKDF (reference sequence). Trimming removed 1 base from V and 0 bases from J, with 13 bases in between. CDR3 size: 17 residues. The CDR3 region is CATSRGFRQSSYNEQFF. CDR3 DNA sequence: TGTGCCACCAGCAGAGGCTTTCGGCAAAGCTCCTACAATGAGCAGTTCTTC.

There are a few counts of this clone. The genes are TRBV19 and TRBJ1-1, with D uncertain. CDR1 and CDR2 from the germline V gene are LNHDA and SQIVND (reference sequence). The CDR3 length is 13 residues. Trimming cost V 5 bases and J 1 base, with 8 bases left between them. This CDR3 reads CASSHYKNTEAFF. CDR3 nucleotides: TGTGCCAGTAGTCATTACAAGAACACTGAAGCTTTCTTT.

V usage is TRBV2 and J usage is TRBJ1-1; 8 nucleotides align to TRBD1. This CDR3 is built from 15 residues. Germline V gives CDR1 SNHLY, CDR2 FYNNEI. J gave up 1 base and V 4 bases, and 5 bases lay outside the gene matches. CDR3 protein: CASSGYTGGNTEAFF. The DNA for the CDR3 is TGTGCCAGCAGTGGTTATACAGGGGGGAACACTGAAGCTTTCTTT. The full variable domain, completed using reference TRBV2 and TRBJ1-1, is EPEVTQTPSHQVTQMGQEVILRCVPISNHLYFYWYRQILGQKVEFLVSFYNNEISEKSEIFDDQFSVERPDGSNFTLKIRSTKLEDSAMYFCASSGYTGGNTEAFFGQGTRLTVV.

CDR3 in amino acids: CASSWGRDNQETQYF. CDR3 in DNA: TGTGCCAGCAGCTGGGGGCGGGACAACCAAGAGACCCAGTACTTC. This chain connects TRBV7-8 to TRBJ2-5; possibly TRBD1 or TRBD2 for D (6 bases each). Per the germline V gene, CDR1 is SGHVS and CDR2 is FQNEAQ. The CDR3 is made up of 15 amino acids. With 4 bases removed from V and 0 bases from J, the gap between germline ends came to 12 bases.

V gene TRBV2 combines with J gene TRBJ1-5; unclear D gene. This CDR3 is 13 amino acids long. V lost 8 bases, J lost 0 bases, and 8 bases lay in between. CDR1 SNHLY and CDR2 FYNNEI come from the germline V gene. CDR3 nucleotide sequence: TGTGCCAGCCGTTTGTTTAGCAATCAGCCCCAGCATTTT. It encodes CASRLFSNQPQHF.

This clone occurred once. CDR3 residues: CASSPGPLNSSYEQYF. For the CDR3, the DNA is TGCGCCAGCAGCCCCGGTCCTCTTAACTCGTCCTACGAGCAGTACTTC. The J gene is TRBJ2-7, the V gene TRBV4-3; D is unclear. V was clipped by 4 bases and J by 1 base, with 17 bases between them. Germline V lookup: CDR1 LGHNA, CDR2 YSLEER. This CDR3 has 16 amino acids.